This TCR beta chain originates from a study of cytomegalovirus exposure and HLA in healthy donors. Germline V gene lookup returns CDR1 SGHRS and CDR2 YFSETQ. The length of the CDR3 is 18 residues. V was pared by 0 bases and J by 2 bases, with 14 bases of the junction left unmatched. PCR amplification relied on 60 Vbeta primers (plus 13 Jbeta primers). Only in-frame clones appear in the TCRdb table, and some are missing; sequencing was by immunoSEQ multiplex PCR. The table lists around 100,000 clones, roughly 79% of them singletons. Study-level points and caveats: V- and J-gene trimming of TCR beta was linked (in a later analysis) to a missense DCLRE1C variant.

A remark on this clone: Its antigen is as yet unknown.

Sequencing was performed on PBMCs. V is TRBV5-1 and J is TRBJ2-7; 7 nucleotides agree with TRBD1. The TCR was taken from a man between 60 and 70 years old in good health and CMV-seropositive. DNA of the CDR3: TGCGCCAGCAGCTTGGGTCTTGGGGGACAGAGTGGTCCCTACGAGCAGTACTTC. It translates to CASSLGLGGQSGPYEQYF.